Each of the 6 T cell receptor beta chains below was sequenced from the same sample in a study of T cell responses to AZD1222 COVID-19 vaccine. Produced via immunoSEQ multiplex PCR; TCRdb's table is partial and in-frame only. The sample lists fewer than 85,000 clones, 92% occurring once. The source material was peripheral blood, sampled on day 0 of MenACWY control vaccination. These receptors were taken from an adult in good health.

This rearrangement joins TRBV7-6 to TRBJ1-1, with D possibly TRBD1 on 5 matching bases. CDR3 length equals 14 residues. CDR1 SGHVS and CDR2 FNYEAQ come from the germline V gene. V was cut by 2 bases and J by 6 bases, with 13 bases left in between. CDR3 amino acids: CASSLQEEGAEAFF. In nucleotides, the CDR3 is TGTGCCAGCAGCTTACAGGAAGAAGGGGCTGAAGCTTTCTTT.

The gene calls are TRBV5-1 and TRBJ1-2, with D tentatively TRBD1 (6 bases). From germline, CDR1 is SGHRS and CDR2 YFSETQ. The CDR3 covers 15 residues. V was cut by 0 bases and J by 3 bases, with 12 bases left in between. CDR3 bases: TGCGCCAGCAGCTTGGCCACAGGGACCCACTATGGCTACACCTTC. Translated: CASSLATGTHYGYTF.

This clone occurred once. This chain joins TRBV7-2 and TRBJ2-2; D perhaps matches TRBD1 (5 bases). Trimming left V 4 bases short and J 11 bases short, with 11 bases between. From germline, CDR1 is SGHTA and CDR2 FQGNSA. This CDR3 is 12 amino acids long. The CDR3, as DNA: TGTGCCAGCAGCTCAGGGTTCGTAGAGCTGTTTTTT. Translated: CASSSGFVELFF.

CDR3 in amino acids: CASIEREYNEQFF. Here the CDR3 DNA reads TGTGCCAGCATAGAAAGGGAATACAATGAGCAGTTCTTC. V and J are TRBV2 and TRBJ2-1, with D unresolved. The CDR3 is made up of 13 amino acids. Germline V gene lookup returns CDR1 SNHLY and CDR2 FYNNEI. Between the trimmed V and J ends, which lost 7 bases and 4 bases, there was a span of 11 bases.

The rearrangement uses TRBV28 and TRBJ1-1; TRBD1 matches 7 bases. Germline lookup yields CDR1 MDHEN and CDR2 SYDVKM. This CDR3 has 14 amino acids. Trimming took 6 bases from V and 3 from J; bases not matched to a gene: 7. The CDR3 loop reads CASRTGVRDTEAFF. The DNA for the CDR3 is TGTGCCAGCAGAACAGGGGTAAGGGACACTGAAGCTTTCTTT.

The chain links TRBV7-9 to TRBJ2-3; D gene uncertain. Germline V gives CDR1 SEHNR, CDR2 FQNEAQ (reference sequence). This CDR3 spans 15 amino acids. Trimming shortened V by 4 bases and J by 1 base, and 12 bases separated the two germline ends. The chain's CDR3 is CASSYQAVGTDTQYF. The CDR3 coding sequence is TGTGCCAGCAGCTATCAGGCTGTGGGCACAGATACGCAGTATTTT.